This TCR beta chain was captured by sequencing in a study of CD8+CD57+ T cells in acquired aplastic anemia (dated by TCRdb to 2017 to 2018). Study-wide context: A mean of approximately 3 ug of DNA, ranging from roughly 0.18 to 30 ug, was extracted from sorted CD4+ and CD8+ cells. Healthy donor samples averaged approximately 10 million reads for CD4+ and about 11 million for CD8+ cells.

TCR repertoires of sorted CD4+ and CD8+ blood T cells from severe aplastic anemia patients and healthy subjects were deep-sequenced in the study. Ficoll-Paque density gradient centrifugation was used to isolate peripheral blood mononuclear cells. CD4+ and CD8+ T cells were sorted by FACS or magnetic beads before DNA extraction. A note on this clonotype: The target of this receptor is not known. No much larger clonotype is one base removed from it; base qualities were not supplied.

Profiling of TCR beta VDJ combinations and CDR3 sequences used genomic DNA as the template. An Illumina HiSeq 2000 was the platform used for TCR repertoire sequencing. On the study's bioinformatics: Repertoire assessment relied on Simpson's diversity index, CDR3 size and DJ length profiles, and TRBV/TRBJ rearrangement plots. The most abundant DNA sequence in the deep sequencing data was defined as the immunodominant clone. CDR3 amino acid sequences were screened for sharing across subjects and compared with published repertoires and the VDJdb database. TCRdb reprocessing: public reads trimmed at Q25 with fastp, clones called with MiXCR, in-frame beta chains kept. Each entry is one CDR3 protein sequence, shown with its most common DNA and genes. Clone size and V and J calls follow TCRdb, not the original study. Present in this sample are over 150,000 distinct CDR3 sequences, around 45% of which were seen just once. The top ten clonotypes cover 1.1% of the sample.

Beyond this particular receptor, the publication reports: CD8+ Simpson's diversity did not differ significantly between patients and healthy controls (P=0.060). Although 25 to 30 CD8+ CDR3 sequences were shared by patients and controls, these sequences appeared highly expressed in patients and within the immunodominant clones of patients.

The TCR originated in a human donor in good health. Sequencing was carried out using sorted CD4+, CD8+, or CD8+CD57+ T cells (not recorded which) from PBMCs.

The CDR3 protein sequence reads: CASNVQGRWETQYF. DNA sequence: TGTGCCAGCAATGTACAGGGACGTTGGGAGACCCAGTACTTC. The rearranged segments are TRBV28 and TRBJ2-5; D gene: possibly TRBD1, on 6 matching bases. The CDR3 spans 14 residues, from the cysteine through the phenylalanine. This entry keeps only the CDR3 DNA: 42 bases, framed from base 1. V is reduced by 7 bases and J by 5 bases, leaving a spacing of 17 bases between them. CDR1 and CDR2, looked up from the germline V gene, are MDHEN and SYDVKM. With the rest looked up from the reference TRBV28 and TRBJ2-5 genes rather than sequenced, the full variable domain is DVKVTQSSRYLVKRTGEKVFLECVQDMDHENMFWYRQDPGLGLRLIYFSYDVKMKEKGDIPEGYSVSREKKERFSLILESASTNQTSMYLCASNVQGRWETQYFGPGTRLLVL.